This TCR beta chain was found in a study of T cell changes during pregnancy in multiple sclerosis. Germline CDR1 reads GTSNPN; CDR2 reads SVGIG (reference sequence). This CDR3 is 12 amino acids long. V lost 5 bases and J lost 5; bases outside the gene matches: 5. The protocol was immunoSEQ multiplex PCR, while the TCRdb copy is restricted to in-frame clones and leaves out a portion. This sample has 90,000 or so clones; 91% occur once, and the top ten carry roughly 3.5%. This specimen consisted of PBMCs, obtained in the first trimester of pregnancy. This sequence originates from a female donor in good health, serving as a control in a pregnancy study. Some clones in this sample may be carry-over from other donors' samples. This sequence joins TRBV30 and TRBJ1-1, with 7 bases lining up with TRBD1. CDR3 DNA: TGTGCCTGGCGACAGGGTTGGACTGAAGCTTTCTTT. Residues: CAWRQGWTEAFF.